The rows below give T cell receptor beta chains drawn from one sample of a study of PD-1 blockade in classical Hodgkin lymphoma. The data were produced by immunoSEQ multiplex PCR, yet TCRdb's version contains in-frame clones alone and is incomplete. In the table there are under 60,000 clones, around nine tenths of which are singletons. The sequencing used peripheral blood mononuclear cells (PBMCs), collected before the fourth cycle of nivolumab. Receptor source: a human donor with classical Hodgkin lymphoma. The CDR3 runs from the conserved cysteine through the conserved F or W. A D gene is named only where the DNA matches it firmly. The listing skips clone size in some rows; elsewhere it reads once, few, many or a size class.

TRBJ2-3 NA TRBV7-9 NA TGTGCCAGCAGCACGGGACTCCGACTTAGCACAGATACGCAGTATTTT CASSTGLRLSTDTQYF
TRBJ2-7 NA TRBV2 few TGTGCCAGCAGTGAGGGCCGGAACGAGCAGTACTTC CASSEGRNEQYF
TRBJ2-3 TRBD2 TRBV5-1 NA TGCGCCAGCAGCTTGCGGGCCGGGGGGGCTTCGGATACGCAGTATTTT CASSLRAGGASDTQYF
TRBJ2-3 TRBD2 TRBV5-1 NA TGCGCCAGCAGCGCTAGCGGGGTCTCTACAGATACGCAGTATTTT CASSASGVSTDTQYF
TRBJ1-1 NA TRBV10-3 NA TGTGCCATCAGAGGGTGGGAGATGAACACTGAAGCTTTCTTT CAIRGWEMNTEAFF
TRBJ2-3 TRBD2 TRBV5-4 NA TGTGCCAGCAGCCCCGGAGGGAGGGAAAAGGGCACAGATACGCAGTATTTT CASSPGGREKGTDTQYF
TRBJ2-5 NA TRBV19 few TGTGCCAGTAAGCCAGGGGAGGAGGAGACCCAGTACTTC CASKPGEEETQYF
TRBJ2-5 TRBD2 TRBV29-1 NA TGCAGCGTTGTCCAGCGGGGGGCCTGGTACTTC CSVVQRGAWYF
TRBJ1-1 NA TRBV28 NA TGTGCCAGCAGTTTAGGCAGGGGGAACACTGAAGCTTTCTTT CASSLGRGNTEAFF
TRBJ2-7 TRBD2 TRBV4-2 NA TGTGCCAGCAGCCAAGACGTAGCGGGGGCCTACGAGCAGTACTTC CASSQDVAGAYEQYF
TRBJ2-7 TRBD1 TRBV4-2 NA TGTGCCAGCAGCCAAGACTCTGGGGACAGGGGGTACGAGCAGTACTTC CASSQDSGDRGYEQYF
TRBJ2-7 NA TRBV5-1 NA TGCGCCAGCAGTGGTGGGGCAGGGGCGTTTTACGAGCAGTACTTC CASSGGAGAFYEQYF
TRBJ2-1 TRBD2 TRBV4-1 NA TGCGCCAGCAGCCACGGACTAGCGGCCCAGAATGAGCAGTTCTTC CASSHGLAAQNEQFF
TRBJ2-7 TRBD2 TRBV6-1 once TGTGCCAGCCCCGGGGGGTACGAGCAGTACTTC CASPGGYEQYF
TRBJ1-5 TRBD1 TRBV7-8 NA TGTGCCAGCAGCGCAGACAGGGTTTTAGGGCCCCAGCATTTT CASSADRVLGPQHF
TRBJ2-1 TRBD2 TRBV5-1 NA TGCGCCATAGGGACTAGCGGGGGGGCCGGTCCATATGAGCAGTTCTTC CAIGTSGGAGPYEQFF
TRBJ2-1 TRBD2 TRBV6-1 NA TGTGCCAGCAGTGAAGCGCTTAAGCGGGGGCAGTTCTTC CASSEALKRGQFF
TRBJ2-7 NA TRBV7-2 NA TGTGCCAGCAGCTTAGTTCTCGGCCAAGCCTACGAGCAGTACTTC CASSLVLGQAYEQYF
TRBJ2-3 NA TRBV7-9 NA TGTGCCAGCAGCTTACATGACTTCACAGATACGCAGTATTTT CASSLHDFTDTQYF
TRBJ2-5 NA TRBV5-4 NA TGTGCCAGCAGCTTGGAGGGTCCGCAAGAGACCCAGTACTTC CASSLEGPQETQYF
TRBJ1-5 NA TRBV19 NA TGTGCCAGTAGTATTATGGTCAGCAATCAGCCCCAGCATTTT CASSIMVSNQPQHF
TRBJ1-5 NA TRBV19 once TGTGCCAGCACCCTCACAGGGTCTAATCAGCCCCAGCATTTT CASTLTGSNQPQHF
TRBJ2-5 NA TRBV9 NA TGTGCCAGCAGTTACGGCGGGACGATGCAGACCCAGTACTTC CASSYGGTMQTQYF
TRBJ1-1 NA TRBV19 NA TGTGCCAGTAGTCTTGTGACAGGGAACACTGAAGCTTTCTTT CASSLVTGNTEAFF
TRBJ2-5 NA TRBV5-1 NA TGCGCCAGCAGCTTCGACCGGGACGCAAGCCGCCCAGAGACCCAGTACTTC CASSFDRDASRPETQYF
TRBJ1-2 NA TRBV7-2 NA TGTGCCAGCAGCCCGGAGCGGGGTGGCTACACCTTC CASSPERGGYTF
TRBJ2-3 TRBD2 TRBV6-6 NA TGTGCCAGCAGTCCTGGACTAGTTACAGATACGCAGTATTTT CASSPGLVTDTQYF
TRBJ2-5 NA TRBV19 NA TGTGCCAGTAGTATTGGCCGGGAGACCCAGTACTTC CASSIGRETQYF
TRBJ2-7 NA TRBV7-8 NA TGTGCCAGCAGCGATACAGGGCTCACCTACGAGCAGTACTTC CASSDTGLTYEQYF
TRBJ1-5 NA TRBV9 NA TGTGCCAGCAGCGTACGTCAGGGGAATCAGCCCCAGCATTTT CASSVRQGNQPQHF
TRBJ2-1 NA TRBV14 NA TGTGCCAGCAGCCAAGTCAGGTACAATGAGCAGTTCTTC CASSQVRYNEQFF
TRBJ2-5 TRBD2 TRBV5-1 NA TGCGCCAGCAGCAGAGCGGGGGCCCAAGAGACCCAGTACTTC CASSRAGAQETQYF
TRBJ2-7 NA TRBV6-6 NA TGTGCCAGCAGGGACGGGGGTTACCTAACCTACGAGCAGTACTTC CASRDGGYLTYEQYF
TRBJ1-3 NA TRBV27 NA TGTGCCAGCAGTCCAATGACAGGTCTTGGAAACACCATATATTTT CASSPMTGLGNTIYF
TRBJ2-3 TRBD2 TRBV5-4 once TGTGCCAGCAGCGCCCGTCTAGCGGGGGGCACAGATACGCAGTATTTT CASSARLAGGTDTQYF
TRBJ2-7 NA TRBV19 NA TGTGCCAGTAGTATGGTAGGGGACACCTCCTACGAGCAGTACTTC CASSMVGDTSYEQYF
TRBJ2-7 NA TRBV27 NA TGTGCCAGCAGTCCCCAGACACTCTCCTACGAGCAGTACTTC CASSPQTLSYEQYF
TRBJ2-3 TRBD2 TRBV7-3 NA TGTGCCAGCAGCTTAAGAAGGGTAGCGGGGGGAGGAGATACGCAGTATTTT CASSLRRVAGGGDTQYF
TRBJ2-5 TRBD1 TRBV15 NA TGTGCCACCAGCAACCTGGACAGGGTGGCAGAGACCCAGTACTTC CATSNLDRVAETQYF
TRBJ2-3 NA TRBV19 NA TGTGCCAGTAGTAACGTTATTAGCACAGATACGCAGTATTTT CASSNVISTDTQYF